Described below is a single T cell receptor (beta chain) sequence and its context. The CDR3 contains 15 residues. The V gene end was trimmed by 5 bases and the J gene end by 10 bases; junction bases not matched to a gene: 13. Germline CDR1 reads MNHEY; CDR2 reads SVGAGI. The repertoire was sequenced with immunoSEQ multiplex PCR; TCRdb's copy has only in-frame clones and lacks some. The sample shows about 240,000 clones, around 80% of them seen only once. The data stem from a study of blood T cell repertoires in COVID-19. Material: peripheral blood. The chain employs TRBV6-5 and TRBJ1-4; 7 bases are a match to TRBD1. The TCR was taken from a woman in her late teens or twenties with acute or convalescent COVID-19. CDR3: CASSTGPGTAPKLFF. CDR3 coding DNA: TGTGCCAGCAGTACCGGGCCGGGGACAGCTCCAAAACTGTTTTTT.